The next 11 T cell receptor beta chains were all read from a single sample in a study of blood T cell repertoires in COVID-19. Assay used: immunoSEQ multiplex PCR; TCRdb lists only in-frame clones, some missing. This repertoire shows around 100,000 clones, 80% found once; its top ten account for about 12%. Sequences were obtained from peripheral blood. These receptors all come from a woman in her 70s with acute or convalescent COVID-19.

This clone was picked up one time. The chain employs TRBV5-6 and TRBJ1-4; D is undetermined. Between the trimmed V and J ends, which lost 1 base and 6 bases, there was a span of 10 bases. This CDR3 spans 14 amino acids. Looked up from germline, CDR1 is SGHDT and CDR2 is YYEEEE. This chain's CDR3 is CASSLYGGDEKLFF. DNA of the CDR3: TGTGCCAGCAGCTTGTACGGCGGAGATGAAAAACTGTTTTTT.

The chain links TRBV23-1 to TRBJ1-2; TRBD1 might be the D (5 bases). TRBV23-1 is an ORF; its function is uncertain. The CDR3 is 15 amino acids. V was shortened by 2 bases and J by 3 bases, with 13 bases between the two germline ends. CDR3 sequence: CASSQDRLSHYGYTF. The CDR3 DNA reads as TGCGCCAGCAGTCAAGACAGATTATCCCACTATGGCTACACCTTC.

The genes are TRBV6-4 and TRBJ2-2; 13 positions agree with TRBD2. Looked up from germline, CDR1 is MRHNA and CDR2 is SNTAGT. The CDR3 consists of 15 residues. V dropped 6 bases and J dropped 3; count of bases not matched to a gene: 1. Here the CDR3 reads CASSGLAGDTGELFF. In DNA, the CDR3 is TGTGCCAGCAGCGGACTAGCGGGGGACACCGGGGAGCTGTTTTTT.

This chain uses TRBV7-2 with TRBJ1-2; perhaps TRBD1 as D (6 bases). CDR3 size: 13 residues. The germline gives CDR1 SGHTA, CDR2 FQGNSA. Between the trimmed V and J ends, which lost 5 bases and 4 bases, there was a span of 11 bases. In nucleotides, the CDR3 is TGTGCCAGCAGCCGACAGGAAACCTATGGCTACACCTTC. Residues: CASSRQETYGYTF.

The chain links TRBV3-1 (or the pseudogene TRBV3-2) to TRBJ1-3; no reliable D call. The CDR3 has 17 amino acids. The V gene lost 0 bases and the J gene lost 0 bases, with 12 bases spanning the gap. CDR1 and CDR2 (germline): LGHDT, YNNKEL (reference sequence). In nucleotides, the CDR3 is TGTGCCAGCAGCCAAGAAAGCATGGCGGTCTCTGGAAACACCATATATTTT. Its protein is CASSQESMAVSGNTIYF.

In its sample, this clone was seen a few times. The chain employs TRBV7-3 and TRBJ1-6, with a weak D call TRBD1 (5 bases). The ends were cut back, 5 bases at V and 6 bases at J, with 14 bases in the middle. In germline, CDR1 is SGHTA, CDR2 FQGTGA. This CDR3 has 15 amino acids. The CDR3 protein is CASSPGGDFNSPLHF. The CDR3 region has the DNA TGTGCCAGCAGCCCGGGAGGGGACTTTAATTCACCCCTCCACTTT. Full variable domain (missing parts from reference TRBV7-3 and TRBJ1-6): GAGVSQTPSNKVTEKGKYVELRCDPISGHTALYWYRQSLGQGPEFLIYFQGTGAADDSGLPNDRFFAVRPEGSVSTLKIQRTERGDSAVYLCASSPGGDFNSPLHFGNGTRLTVT.

The chain carries TRBV5-1 and TRBJ2-7; D is perhaps TRBD1 (6 bases). Trimming left V 2 bases short and J 2 bases short, with 14 bases between. The length of the CDR3 is 15 residues. Germline V CDR1 and CDR2: SGHRS, YFSETQ. CDR3 sequence reads: CASSLQGREAYEQYF. DNA of the CDR3: TGCGCCAGCAGCTTACAGGGAAGAGAAGCCTACGAGCAGTACTTC.

This clone was seen only a few times. V usage is TRBV19 and J usage is TRBJ2-7; D gene uncertain. Germline-derived CDR1 and CDR2 are LNHDA and SQIVND (reference sequence). The CDR3 spans 12 residues. V lost 4 bases to trimming and J lost 4 bases, with 8 bases between them. This CDR3 is CASSSTEYEQYF. For the CDR3, the DNA is TGTGCCAGTAGTAGTACAGAGTACGAGCAGTACTTC.

The V and J genes are TRBV6-1 and TRBJ2-3; maybe TRBD1 (5 bases). Germline V gene data show CDR1 as MNHNS and CDR2 as SASEGT. CDR3 length: 14 residues. The V and J ends lost 3 bases and 12 bases respectively, with 19 bases between them. The CDR3 DNA is TGTGCCAGCAGTGACCCAGGGTCGAGAGGTAATCAGTATTTT. This codes for CASSDPGSRGNQYF.

This clone is a singleton in its sample. J is TRBJ1-5 and V is TRBV6-5, with D possibly being TRBD1 (6 bases). The germline CDR1 and CDR2 sequences are MNHEY and SVGAGI. The V and J ends lost 7 bases and 3 bases respectively, with 13 bases between them. CDR3 length: 14 amino acids. CDR3 amino acids: CASIPTGFNQPQHF. The CDR3 DNA reads as TGTGCCAGCATTCCAACAGGGTTCAATCAGCCCCAGCATTTT.

The gene calls are TRBV30 and TRBJ1-5; 9 bases match TRBD1. The CDR3 extends over 12 amino acids. V shed 5 bases, J shed 4 bases, and the junction held 0 bases outside the gene matches. Per germline, CDR1 GTSNPN and CDR2 SVGIG (reference sequence). CDR3 sequence reads: CAWGTGNQPQHF. Written as DNA, the CDR3 is TGTGCCTGGGGGACAGGGAATCAGCCCCAGCATTTT.